The sequence of this T cell receptor beta chain was determined in a study of graft-versus-host responses after intestinal transplantation. Points on this clone: Its antigen is currently unknown.

The V gene's germline CDR1 is LGHNA and CDR2 YNFKEQ. With 1 base removed from V and 6 bases from J, the gap between germline ends came to 16 bases. The length of the CDR3 is 16 residues. Measured with immunoSEQ multiplex PCR; TCRdb has only the in-frame clones, and not every one. The table has over 90,000 clones, 91% seen once; the top ten hold about 0.18%. Source: unstimulated CD4+ T cells sorted from spleen or lymph node cells, taken before transplant. The J gene is TRBJ2-1, the V gene TRBV4-2; D unclear. This TCR was recovered from a human donor who was the organ donor for an intestinal transplant. The CDR3: CASSQVGLAASNEQFF. CDR3 in DNA: TGTGCCAGCAGCCAAGTTGGGCTGGCAGCAAGCAATGAGCAGTTCTTC.